This entry concerns a single T cell receptor beta chain. The CDR3 extends over 16 amino acids. V gave up 2 bases and J gave up 0 bases, with 14 bases separating them. Germline CDR1 reads GTSNPN; CDR2 reads SVGIG (reference sequence). Assay: immunoSEQ multiplex PCR; the TCRdb copy retains only in-frame clones and omits some. Among 110,000 or so clones listed, around 84% were seen once. The sample originates from a study of blood T cell repertoires in COVID-19. Material for sequencing was peripheral blood. The receptor's source is a man aged 40-50 years with acute or convalescent COVID-19. V and J are TRBV30 and TRBJ1-5; D is uncertain. The CDR3 sequence is CAWSTGDFNSNQPQHF. DNA of the CDR3: TGTGCCTGGAGTACCGGTGACTTCAATAGCAATCAGCCCCAGCATTTT.